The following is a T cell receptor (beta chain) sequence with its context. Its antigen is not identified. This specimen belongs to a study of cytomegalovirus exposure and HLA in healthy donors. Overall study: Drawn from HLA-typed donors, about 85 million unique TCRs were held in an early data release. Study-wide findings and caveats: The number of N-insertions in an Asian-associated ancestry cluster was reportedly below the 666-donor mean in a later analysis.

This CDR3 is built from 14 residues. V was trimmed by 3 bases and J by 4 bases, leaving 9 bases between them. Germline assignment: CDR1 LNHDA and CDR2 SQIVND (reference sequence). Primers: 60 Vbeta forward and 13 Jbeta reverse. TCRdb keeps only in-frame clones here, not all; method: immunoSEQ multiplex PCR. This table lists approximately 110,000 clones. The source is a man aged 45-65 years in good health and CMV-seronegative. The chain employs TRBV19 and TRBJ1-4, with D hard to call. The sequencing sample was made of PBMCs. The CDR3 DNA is TGTGCCAGTAGTATCGGGGATGGTAATGAAAAACTGTTTTTT. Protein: CASSIGDGNEKLFF.